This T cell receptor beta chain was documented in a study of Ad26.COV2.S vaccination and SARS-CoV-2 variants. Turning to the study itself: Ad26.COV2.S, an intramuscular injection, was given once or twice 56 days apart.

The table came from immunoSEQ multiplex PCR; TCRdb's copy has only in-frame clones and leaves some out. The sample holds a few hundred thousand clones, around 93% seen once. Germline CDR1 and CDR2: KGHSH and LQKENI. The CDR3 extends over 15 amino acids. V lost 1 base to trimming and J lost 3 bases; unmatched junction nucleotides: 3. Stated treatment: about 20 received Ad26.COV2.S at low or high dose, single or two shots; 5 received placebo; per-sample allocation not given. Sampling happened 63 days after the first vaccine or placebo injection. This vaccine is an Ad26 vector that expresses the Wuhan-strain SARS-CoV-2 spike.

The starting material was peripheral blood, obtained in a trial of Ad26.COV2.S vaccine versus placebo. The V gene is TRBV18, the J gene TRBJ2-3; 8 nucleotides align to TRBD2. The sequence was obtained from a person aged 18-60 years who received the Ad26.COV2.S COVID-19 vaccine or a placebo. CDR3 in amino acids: CASSPLLAVTDTQYF. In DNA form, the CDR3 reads TGTGCCAGCTCACCACTACTAGCGGTTACAGATACGCAGTATTTT.